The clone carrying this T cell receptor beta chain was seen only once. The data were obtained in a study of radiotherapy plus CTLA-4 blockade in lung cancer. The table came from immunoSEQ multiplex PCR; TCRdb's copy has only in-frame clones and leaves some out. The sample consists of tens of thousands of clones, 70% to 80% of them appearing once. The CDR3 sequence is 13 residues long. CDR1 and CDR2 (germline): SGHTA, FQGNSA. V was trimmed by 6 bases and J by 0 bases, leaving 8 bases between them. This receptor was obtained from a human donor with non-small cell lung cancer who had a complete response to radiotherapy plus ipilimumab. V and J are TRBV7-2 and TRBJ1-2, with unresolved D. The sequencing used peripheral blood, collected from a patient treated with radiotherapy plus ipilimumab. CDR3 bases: TGTGCCAGCAGACTCACAGCTAACTATGGCTACACCTTC. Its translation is CASRLTANYGYTF.